Listed here are 32 T cell receptor beta chains from one sample, sequenced in a study of T-cell memory formation after mild COVID-19. Via MiXCR, TCRdb re-called the 5' RACE reads, giving one row per CDR3 protein. The sample has hundreds of thousands of distinct CDR3 sequences; approximately 21% are singletons. The sequenced sample consisted of PBMCs or a T cell subset sorted from them (not recorded which). The receptors stem from an adult woman who had mild COVID-19 (a few samples of this study predate the infection). Cell type and time point are not known.

This clonotype has just a few counts. The rearrangement links TRBV5-1 to TRBJ2-7, with 11 nucleotides matching TRBD1. This CDR3 is 17 amino acids long. Germline CDR1 is SGHRS and CDR2 is YFSETQ. Trimming removed 5 bases from V and 0 bases from J; junction bases left unmatched: 10. CDR3 nucleotides: TGCGCCAGCAGGCGCGATCGGACAGGGGGCCTCTCCTACGAGCAGTACTTC. Its protein is CASRRDRTGGLSYEQYF.

In this sample, this clonotype turned up a few times. J is TRBJ1-2 and V is TRBV7-8; the match to TRBD1 covers 10 bases. Trimming cost V 5 bases and J 3 bases; bases outside gene matches: 15. Germline-derived CDR1 and CDR2 are SGHVS and FQNEAQ. The CDR3 length is 18 residues. This CDR3 is CASSRAIWTGGSHYGYTF. Written as DNA, the CDR3 is TGTGCCAGCAGCAGAGCTATTTGGACAGGGGGTAGTCACTATGGCTACACCTTC.

This clonotype was seen only a few times. This chain joins TRBV19 and TRBJ2-7; D gene uncertain. This CDR3 has 13 residues. V was shortened by 5 bases and J by 3 bases, with 11 bases between the two germline ends. The germline V gene encodes CDR1 LNHDA and CDR2 SQIVND (reference sequence). The CDR3 spells CASSVGDFYEQYF. The CDR3 coding sequence is TGTGCCAGTAGTGTCGGAGACTTCTACGAGCAGTACTTC.

This clonotype showed up many times. This chain links TRBV5-5 with TRBJ2-1; 11 bases align to TRBD2. The junction had 8 bases not matched to a gene; V was cut back by 5 bases and J by 1 base. The CDR3 consists of 17 residues. Germline assignment: CDR1 SGHKS and CDR2 YYEKEE (reference sequence). The CDR3 DNA follows: TGTGCCAGCAGATTTAGCGGGGGGGCCATATCCTACAATGAGCAGTTCTTC. It specifies CASRFSGGAISYNEQFF.

This clonotype was picked up a small number of times. This rearrangement joins TRBV5-4 to TRBJ1-2; D remains ambiguous. V was trimmed by 4 bases and J by 6 bases, leaving 13 bases between them. Germline values: CDR1 SGHNT, CDR2 YYREEE (reference sequence). The CDR3 spans 13 residues. DNA for the CDR3: TGTGCCAGCAGCCCCTGGAAGAGGAATGGCTACACCTTC. Translating gives CASSPWKRNGYTF.

The genes are TRBV3-1 and TRBJ2-5; 11 nucleotides line up with TRBD2. This CDR3 contains 17 residues. From germline, CDR1 is LGHDT and CDR2 YNNKEL (reference sequence). V dropped 4 bases and J dropped 1; count of bases not matched to a gene: 8. CDR3: CASSLATSGGFQETQYF. The CDR3 DNA follows: TGTGCCAGCAGCCTAGCAACTAGCGGGGGTTTCCAAGAGACCCAGTACTTC.

This clonotype came up a few times. The chain has TRBV3-1 and TRBJ2-1; D is perhaps TRBD2 (5 bases). Between the trimmed V and J ends, which lost 0 bases and 0 bases, there was a span of 12 bases. The V gene's germline CDR1 is LGHDT and CDR2 YNNKEL (reference sequence). This CDR3 is built from 17 residues. The DNA for the CDR3 is TGTGCCAGCAGCCAAGACCCCCGGACTCTCTCCTACAATGAGCAGTTCTTC. This codes for CASSQDPRTLSYNEQFF.

This clonotype was picked up one time. V gene TRBV30 combines with J gene TRBJ1-1; 9 nucleotides align to TRBD1. Germline values: CDR1 GTSNPN, CDR2 SVGIG (reference sequence). The J segment lost 0 bases and the V segment lost 2 bases, leaving 10 bases of the junction unmatched. The CDR3 length is 17 residues. The CDR3: CAWSLDRTGAVNTEAFF. CDR3 DNA sequence: TGTGCCTGGAGTCTAGACAGGACAGGGGCCGTGAACACTGAAGCTTTCTTT.

This clonotype was counted ten times or more. V usage is TRBV9 and J usage is TRBJ1-1, with D possibly being TRBD1 (5 bases). This CDR3 comprises 13 residues. The V gene lost 3 bases and the J gene lost 6 bases, with 12 bases spanning the gap. The germline gives CDR1 SGDLS, CDR2 YYNGEE. This CDR3 is CASSAGVGPEAFF. The CDR3 DNA is TGTGCCAGCAGCGCTGGAGTGGGGCCTGAAGCTTTCTTT.

Ten or more counts support this clonotype. The J gene is TRBJ2-2, the V gene TRBV5-1, with D hard to call. From germline, CDR1 is SGHRS and CDR2 YFSETQ. This CDR3 spans 13 amino acids. V dropped 4 bases and J dropped 1 base, with 5 bases sitting between them. The CDR3 DNA reads TGCGCCAGCAGCCCAAGGAACACCGGGGAGCTGTTTTTT. Translating it yields CASSPRNTGELFF.

V is TRBV20-1 and J is TRBJ1-1; D ambiguous. Trimming removed 5 bases at V and 7 bases at J, with 17 bases between. The V gene's germline CDR1 is DFQATT and CDR2 SNEGSKA (reference sequence). The CDR3 covers 13 residues. The CDR3 loop is CSALMGGPGEAFF. CDR3 bases: TGCAGTGCTCTCATGGGAGGGCCAGGTGAAGCTTTCTTT.

The chain has TRBV29-1 and TRBJ2-7, with D unclear. The CDR3 is 14 residues long. V lost 1 base to trimming and J lost 0 bases, with 10 bases between them. The germline V gene encodes CDR1 SQVTM and CDR2 ANQGSEA. The CDR3: CSVEAGLHSYEQYF. The CDR3 DNA sequence: TGCAGCGTTGAAGCTGGTCTCCACTCCTACGAGCAGTACTTC.

V gene TRBV20-1 combines with J gene TRBJ2-7; D remains unclear. The germline CDR1 and CDR2 sequences are DFQATT and SNEGSKA (reference sequence). This CDR3 region has 12 residues. Deletions cut 0 bases from V and 4 bases from J, with 7 bases between. The CDR3 DNA follows: TGCAGTGCTAGAGATTTAACATACGAGCAGTACTTC. Translation gives CSARDLTYEQYF.

The sample holds a few counts of this clonotype. V usage is TRBV2 and J usage is TRBJ1-5; D is possibly TRBD1 (6 bases). The germline V and J ends were trimmed by 4 bases and 2 bases, with 9 bases remaining between them. The CDR3 has 14 residues. Germline V gives CDR1 SNHLY, CDR2 FYNNEI. The CDR3 region is CASSGAGGNQPQHF. CDR3 DNA: TGTGCCAGCAGTGGGGCAGGGGGCAATCAGCCCCAGCATTTT.

The chain recombines TRBV7-9 with TRBJ2-5; 7 bases are shared with TRBD1. Per the germline V gene, CDR1 is SEHNR and CDR2 is FQNEAQ (reference sequence). The junction had 6 bases not matched to a gene; V was cut back by 7 bases and J by 1 base. The length of the CDR3 is 14 residues. The CDR3 region is CASNQGDSQETQYF. In nucleotides, the CDR3 is TGTGCCAGCAATCAGGGGGACAGCCAAGAGACCCAGTACTTC.

J is TRBJ2-1 and V is TRBV4-3, with a possible D match to TRBD1 (5 bases). CDR1 and CDR2 (germline): LGHNA, YSLEER. This CDR3 has 16 amino acids. V was clipped by 4 bases and J by 6 bases, with 19 bases between them. The CDR3 DNA is TGCGCCAGCAGCCTAAACCCCTCAGGGTACGGCAATGAGCAGTTCTTC. It is translated as CASSLNPSGYGNEQFF.

This rearrangement joins TRBV11-2 to TRBJ2-1; no clear D gene. The CDR3 consists of 13 residues. V lost 0 bases, J lost 7 bases, and 7 bases lay in between. Germline lookup yields CDR1 SGHAT and CDR2 FQNNGV. The CDR3 protein is CASSLDRSNEQFF. In DNA form, the CDR3 reads TGTGCCAGCAGCTTAGATCGGAGTAATGAGCAGTTCTTC. Full variable domain (rest looked up from reference TRBV11-2 and TRBJ2-1): EAGVAQSPRYKIIEKRQSVAFWCNPISGHATLYWYQQILGQGPKLLIQFQNNGVVDDSQLPKDRFSAERLKGVDSTLKIQPAKLEDSAVYLCASSLDRSNEQFFGPGTRLTVL.

The sample holds one count of this clonotype. This rearrangement joins TRBV9 to TRBJ2-6, with unresolved D. Trimming left V 3 bases short and J 0 bases short, with 13 bases between. Germline loops: CDR1 SGDLS, CDR2 YYNGEE. There are 17 residues in the CDR3. CDR3 amino acids: CASSGRTVYSGANVLTF. Here the CDR3 DNA reads TGTGCCAGCAGCGGTAGGACGGTGTACTCTGGGGCCAACGTCCTGACTTTC.

As to this clonotype: This may come from a read error, since a much larger clone is one base off. V is TRBV6-5 and J is TRBJ1-1; D may be TRBD1 (6 bases). Germline-derived CDR1 and CDR2 are MNHEY and SVGAGI. The CDR3 sequence is 14 residues long. Trimming took 2 bases from V and 1 from J, leaving 8 bases between them. CDR3 sequence (DNA): TGTGCCAGCAGTTACGACAGGAGGAACACTGAAGCTTTCTTT. Translating gives CASSYDRRNTEAFF.

This clonotype was seen just once. V and J are TRBV24-1 and TRBJ1-5, with 8 bases fitting TRBD1. After removal of 9 bases from V and 4 bases from J, the junction contained 10 bases not matched to a gene. This CDR3 contains 15 residues. Germline CDR1 and CDR2: KGHDR and SFDVKD. CDR3: CATAPGGSVNQPQHF. CDR3 bases: TGTGCCACCGCTCCAGGGGGCTCGGTAAATCAGCCCCAGCATTTT.

V gene TRBV3-1 combines with J gene TRBJ1-2; 7 bases agree with TRBD1. The germline V gene has CDR1 LGHDT and CDR2 YNNKEL (reference sequence). Trimming cost V 3 bases and J 4 bases; bases outside gene matches: 8. This CDR3 contains 15 residues. CDR3 in DNA: TGTGCCAGCAGCCACCGACAGGGTGGGGGCTATGGCTACACCTTC. It translates to CASSHRQGGGYGYTF.

This chain links TRBV5-1 with TRBJ2-7; 7 bases align to TRBD1. CDR1 is SGHRS, CDR2 YFSETQ, per germline. The junction had 12 bases not matched to a gene; V was cut back by 4 bases and J by 5 bases. CDR3 length: 15 amino acids. The CDR3 sequence is CASSLTGTNLDEQYF. CDR3 nucleotides: TGCGCCAGCAGCCTGACAGGGACCAACTTGGACGAGCAGTACTTC. Drawing the rest from reference TRBV5-1 and TRBJ2-7, the complete variable domain is KAGVTQTPRYLIKTRGQQVTLSCSPISGHRSVSWYQQTPGQGLQFLFEYFSETQRNKGNFPGRFSGRQFSNSRSEMNVSTLELGDSALYLCASSLTGTNLDEQYFGPGTRLTVT.

The chain links TRBV5-1 to TRBJ1-2; D is possibly TRBD1 (6 bases). The CDR3 totals 13 residues. Trimming took 4 bases from V and 8 from J, leaving 15 bases between them. From germline, CDR1 is SGHRS and CDR2 YFSETQ. The CDR3 spells CASSPWTASGYTF. As DNA, the CDR3 is TGCGCCAGCAGCCCCTGGACAGCGTCGGGCTACACCTTC.

A few counts support this clonotype. This sequence joins TRBV24-1 and TRBJ1-5, with 7 bases lining up with TRBD1. The CDR3 is 16 amino acids. The trim removed 5 bases at V and 2 bases at J, leaving 8 bases unmatched. The germline gives CDR1 KGHDR, CDR2 SFDVKD. The CDR3 nucleotides read TGTGCCACCAGTGGGTCCAGACAGGGCCGCAATCAGCCCCAGCATTTT. This codes for CATSGSRQGRNQPQHF.

The V gene is TRBV6-5, the J gene TRBJ1-5; weak D call: TRBD1 (6 bases). The length of the CDR3 is 18 residues. Looked up from germline, CDR1 is MNHEY and CDR2 is SVGAGI. Trimming left V 5 bases short and J 4 bases short, with 24 bases between. In DNA form, the CDR3 reads TGTGCCAGCAGTGCACTACCCCGACAGGCGAGAAATAATCAGCCCCAGCATTTT. The encoded protein is CASSALPRQARNNQPQHF.

The chain links TRBV23-1 to TRBJ2-7, with 7 nucleotides matching TRBD1. TRBV23-1 has ORF status, its function being uncertain. V lost 3 bases and J lost 4; bases outside the gene matches: 9. The CDR3 runs 15 residues. This CDR3 is CASSHPGQWGYEQYF. The DNA of the CDR3 is TGCGCCAGCAGTCATCCGGGACAGTGGGGGTACGAGCAGTACTTC.

At least ten counts were recorded for this clonotype. The V and J genes are TRBV7-2 and TRBJ2-4; the D is unclear. CDR1 is SGHTA, CDR2 FQGNSA, per germline. Trimming took 5 bases from V and 0 from J, leaving 14 bases between them. The CDR3 length is 16 residues. DNA for the CDR3: TGTGCCAGCAGCCAGTCCGGATCCCTAGCCAAAAACATTCAGTACTTC. This codes for CASSQSGSLAKNIQYF.

This clonotype has just a few counts. V usage is TRBV4-2 and J usage is TRBJ2-5; the D is unclear. V was cut by 1 base and J by 5 bases, with 11 bases left in between. This CDR3 spans 14 amino acids. Germline values: CDR1 LGHNA, CDR2 YNFKEQ. CDR3 coding DNA: TGTGCCAGCAGCCAAGGGACCCTTGAGGAGACCCAGTACTTC. It encodes CASSQGTLEETQYF.

The V and J genes are TRBV15 and TRBJ2-7; 10 nucleotides agree with TRBD1. The V segment lost 4 bases and the J segment 9 bases; nucleotides outside the gene matches: 12. Germline loops: CDR1 LNHNV, CDR2 YYDKDF (reference sequence). This CDR3 is built from 15 residues. Here the CDR3 DNA reads TGTGCCACCAGCATGTTATCACCGGGACAGGGGTCGCAGTACTTC. This sequence encodes CATSMLSPGQGSQYF.

This rearrangement joins TRBV9 to TRBJ2-1; D call uncertain. Germline CDR1 is SGDLS and CDR2 is YYNGEE. Between the trimmed V and J ends, which lost 0 bases and 1 base, there was a span of 14 bases. This CDR3 region has 17 residues. The DNA of the CDR3 is TGTGCCAGCAGCGTAGAGTCCTCGACCCGGTCCTACAATGAGCAGTTCTTC. Translating gives CASSVESSTRSYNEQFF.

CDR3 sequence: CASSVDRGQDTQYF. The DNA for the CDR3 is TGTGCCAGCAGTGTCGACAGGGGTCAAGATACGCAGTATTTT. The genes are TRBV6-5 and TRBJ2-3, with 8 bases identical to TRBD1. Trimming removed 5 bases from V and 5 bases from J; junction bases left unmatched: 6. The germline gives CDR1 MNHEY, CDR2 SVGAGI. This CDR3 spans 14 amino acids.

This clonotype was counted at least ten times. The chain employs TRBV6-5 and TRBJ2-3; a possible D gene is TRBD2 (5 bases). V was shortened by 2 bases and J by 4 bases, with 13 bases between the two germline ends. CDR1 is MNHEY and CDR2 is SVGAGI in the germline V gene. The CDR3 runs to 15 residues. CDR3 bases: TGTGCCAGCAGTTACCCCCGGAGCGGCGCAGATACGCAGTATTTT. Its translation: CASSYPRSGADTQYF.